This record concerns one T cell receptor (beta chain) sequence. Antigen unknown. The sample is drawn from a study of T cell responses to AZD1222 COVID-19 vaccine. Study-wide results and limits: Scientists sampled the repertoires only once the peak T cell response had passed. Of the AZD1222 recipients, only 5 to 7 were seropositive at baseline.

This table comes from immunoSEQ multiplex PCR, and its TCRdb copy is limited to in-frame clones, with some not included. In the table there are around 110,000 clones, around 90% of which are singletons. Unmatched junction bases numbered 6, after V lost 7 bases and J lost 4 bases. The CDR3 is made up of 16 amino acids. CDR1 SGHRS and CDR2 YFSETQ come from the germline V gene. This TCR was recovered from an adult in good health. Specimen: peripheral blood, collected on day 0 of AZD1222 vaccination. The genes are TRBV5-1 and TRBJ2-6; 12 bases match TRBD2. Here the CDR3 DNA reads TGCGCCAGCTCCCTAGCGGGAGGGCGGGGGGCCAACGTCCTGACTTTC. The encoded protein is CASSLAGGRGANVLTF. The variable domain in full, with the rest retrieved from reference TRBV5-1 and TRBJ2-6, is KAGVTQTPRYLIKTRGQQVTLSCSPISGHRSVSWYQQTPGQGLQFLFEYFSETQRNKGNFPGRFSGRQFSNSRSEMNVSTLELGDSALYLCASSLAGGRGANVLTFGAGSRLTVL.